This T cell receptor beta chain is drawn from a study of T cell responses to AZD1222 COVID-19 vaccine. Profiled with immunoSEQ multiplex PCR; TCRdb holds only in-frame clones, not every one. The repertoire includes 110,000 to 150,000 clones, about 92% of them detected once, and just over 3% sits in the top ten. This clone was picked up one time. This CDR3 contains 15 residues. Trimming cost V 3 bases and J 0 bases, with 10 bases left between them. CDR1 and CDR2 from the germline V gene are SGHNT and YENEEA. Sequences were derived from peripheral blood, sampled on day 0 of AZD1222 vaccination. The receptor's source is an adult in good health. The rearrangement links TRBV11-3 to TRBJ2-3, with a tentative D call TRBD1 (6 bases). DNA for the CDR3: TGTGCCAGCAGCTTGGGGACACAGAGCACAGATACGCAGTATTTT. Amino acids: CASSLGTQSTDTQYF.